This T cell receptor beta chain was observed in a study of identical twins. Unique molecular identifiers were present on cDNA, and template switching added a universal primer site. A single record per CDR3 protein comes from TCRdb applying MiXCR to the 5' RACE reads. The sample includes fewer than 800,000 distinct CDR3 sequences, 7.1% of them seen just once. With regard to this clonotype: Its antigen is currently unknown.

Overall study findings and caveats: Twins' excess sharing was less marked for out-of-frame beta sequences.

Germline V gene data show CDR1 as SGHRS and CDR2 as YFSETQ. This CDR3 is built from 15 residues. The V end was cut by 4 bases, the J end by 3 bases, with 16 bases between. The data were also submitted as part of a second study, on yellow fever vaccine responses in identical twins. That report adds: After vaccination, twins' T cell response reportedly seemed partly convergent, partly personalized.

Sequencing used PBMCs. The sequence was obtained from a woman under 30 in good health. The chain uses TRBV5-1 and TRBJ2-5; the D gene could be TRBD1 or TRBD2 (5 bases each). The CDR3 DNA sequence: TGCGCCAGCAGCCAAAGATCCCGGGGCGAAGAGACCCAGTACTTC. Translated: CASSQRSRGEETQYF.